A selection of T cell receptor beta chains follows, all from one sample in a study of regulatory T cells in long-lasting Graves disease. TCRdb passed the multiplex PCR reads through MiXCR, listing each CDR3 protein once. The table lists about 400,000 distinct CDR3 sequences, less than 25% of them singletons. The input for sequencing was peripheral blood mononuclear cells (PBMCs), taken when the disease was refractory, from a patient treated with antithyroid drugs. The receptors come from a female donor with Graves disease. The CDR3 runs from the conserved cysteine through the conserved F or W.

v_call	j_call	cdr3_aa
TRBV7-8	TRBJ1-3	CASSLLGNTIYF
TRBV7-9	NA	CASSLLTGGFGEQYF
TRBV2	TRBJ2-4	CASSRGPAGLAKNIQYF
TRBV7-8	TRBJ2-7	CASSFNTDSYEQYF
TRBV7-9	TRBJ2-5	CASSIREGFTRETQYF
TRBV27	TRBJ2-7	CASSSSQSGGYEQYF
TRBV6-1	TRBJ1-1	CASSRPTNGHPEAFF
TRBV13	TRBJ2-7	CASSLLGGSPSYEQYF
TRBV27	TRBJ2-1	CASSPGTSGRNEQFF
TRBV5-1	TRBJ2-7	CASSLIPGTSYEQYF
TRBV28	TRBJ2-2	CASSSPGLGRGEAPGELFF
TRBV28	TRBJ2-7	CASTRTRSFNYEQYF
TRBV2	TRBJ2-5	CASSSNILPEETQYF
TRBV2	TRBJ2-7	CASSETEGFTYEQYF
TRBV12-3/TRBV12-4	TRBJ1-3	CASSPTLSSGNTIYF
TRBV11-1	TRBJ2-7	CASSKGQQYIMQYF
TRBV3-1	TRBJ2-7	CASSQHYEQYF
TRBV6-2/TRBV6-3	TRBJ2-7	CAGIPPPPSYEQYF
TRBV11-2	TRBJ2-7	CASSLMDGGISYEQYF
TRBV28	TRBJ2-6	CASSQTGALVLTF
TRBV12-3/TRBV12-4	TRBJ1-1	CASSDLGGTEAFF
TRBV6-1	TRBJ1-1	CASRTSGQGNTEAFF
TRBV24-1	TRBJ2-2	CATSDPGRNTGELFF
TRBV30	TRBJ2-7	CAWSVYGGYEQYF